This T cell receptor (beta chain) was captured in a study of vaccination effects on CD4 cells after COVID-19 (dated by TCRdb to between 2021 and 2023). Broadly, across the study: In the ViraFEST assay, PBMC were stimulated with viral peptide pools, and antigen-specific CD4+ T cell clonotypes were then identified by expansion using TCR sequencing. Altogether, about 10 COVID-19 convalescent patients and several SARS-CoV-2-naive healthy vaccine recipients made up the full study. Cultures from other donors in the study were sequenced using the Oncomine TCR Beta short-read assay on an Illumina iSeq 100. Two doses of either the BNT162b2 or the mRNA-1273 mRNA SARS-CoV-2 vaccine were administered to participants. SARS-CoV-2 spike-specific CD4+ TCR repertoires were compared before and after mRNA vaccination in COVID-19 convalescent patients and in infection-naive vaccine recipients. Each well held around 1.9 million PBMC cultured in IMDM containing around 5% human AB serum, around 10 IU/ml IL-2 and gentamicin, along with approximately 10 ug/ml peptides.

Deletion took 4 bases off V and 7 bases off J, with a span of 11 bases between the germline ends. The CDR3 numbers 12 residues from cysteine through phenylalanine. The kept DNA is CDR3 alone, 36 bases in frame from the first base. CDR1 SGHRS and CDR2 YFSETQ are derived from the germline V gene. Details on this clone: The antigen it recognizes is unknown. The input lacks base qualities; no much larger clone sits a single base away.

The paper as a whole reports these results and caveats: In healthy vaccine recipients, vaccine-induced clones were almost all SARS-CoV-2 mono-reactive, with only 1 of 255 cross-reactive with common cold coronaviruses. Only a small number of convalescent patients were included, and no early post-infection timepoints were available, which limited the study. Clones induced by infection and clones induced by vaccination both contracted markedly at late timepoints after vaccination, which fits with T cell responses waning over time.

After about 9 days of culture, CD4+ T cells were isolated with the EasySep CD4+ T cell isolation kit. Healthy vaccine recipients had no prior SARS-CoV-2 infection, confirmed by negative nucleocapsid antibodies before and after vaccination. On days 3 and 7, half of the culture medium was replaced with fresh IL-2-containing medium. Each peptide stimulation condition was cultured in triplicate wells unless otherwise noted. Using Ficoll-Paque Plus gradient centrifugation, PBMC were separated from whole blood and then either used fresh or cryopreserved at -140C. The QIAamp micro DNA kit was used to extract genomic DNA from the cultured CD4+ T cells. The library was produced with the immunoSEQ multiplex PCR assay. DNA from the cultured and isolated CD4+ T cells underwent TCR beta CDR3 sequencing. Turning to the authors' computational methods: Non-productive TCR sequences were removed and reads were trimmed to the CDR3 region, keeping CDR3s of at least 7 amino acids. Antigen-specific clonotypes were identified using the MANAFEST web app by comparison of expansion in peptide wells against reference cultures. To be called positive, a clone needed expansion at FDR<0.05 compared with the reference and with all other wells, an odds ratio greater than 5, and a frequency greater than 0.1% in two replicate wells. A clonotype was called cross-reactive if it was significantly expanded both in SARS-CoV-2 spike wells and in at least one common cold coronavirus spike condition. Levenshtein distance calculated with the stringdist R package was used to assess CDR3 similarity, and unrooted trees were constructed with ape in R 3.6.1. This immuneACCESS table, as held by TCRdb, lists in-frame sequences with V and J called but not all clones. Of the missing ones, under half trace to an unresolved V gene in checked studies; the others have no known cause. The D gene and trimming were derived from the DNA, and the V and J assignments and clone size from that table. This sample is represented by about 53,000 clones; about 80% of them were singletons. Of the sample, around 2.9% is held by the ten largest clones.

The sequencing used CD4+ T cells from PBMCs cultured without peptide, collected before COVID-19 vaccination. This sequence originates from a human donor who received a COVID-19 vaccine. This sequence uses TRBV5-1 and TRBJ1-2; TRBD1 is a weak D gene call, 5 bases matching. The CDR3 amino acid sequence is: CASSVTEAGYTF. The nucleotides are TGCGCCAGCAGCGTGACAGAGGCTGGCTACACCTTC.